This T cell receptor (beta chain) was observed in a study of T cell responses to AZD1222 COVID-19 vaccine. Study overall: Second-dose recipients at about 4 or about 12 weeks were treated as one pooled group. General study results and limits: Among spike-specific TCRs, nearly half reportedly target unmutated variant regions. Spike was spanned by vaccine-associated CD4 TCRs, which were dominant at 160-218 and 743-854. The peak T cell response came first, and repertoires were sampled only after it.

Sequencing used immunoSEQ multiplex PCR; TCRdb keeps in-frame clones, though not all of them. Among 95,000 to 150,000 clones listed, approximately 90% were seen once. Germline CDR1 SGHNT, CDR2 YYREEE (reference sequence). This CDR3 is built from 15 residues. Trimming took 2 bases from V and 1 from J; bases not matched to a gene: 3. With regard to this clone: Its antigen is currently unknown.

The chain uses TRBV5-4 and TRBJ1-5; 7 bases are shared with TRBD1. The sequence came from an adult in good health. This specimen was peripheral blood, taken on day 0 of AZD1222 vaccination. The CDR3 spells CASSFGTASNQPQHF. In DNA, the CDR3 is TGTGCCAGCAGCTTCGGGACAGCCAGCAATCAGCCCCAGCATTTT. Full variable domain (remainder filled in from reference TRBV5-4 and TRBJ1-5): ETGVTQSPTHLIKTRGQQVTLRCSSQSGHNTVSWYQQALGQGPQFIFQYYREEENGRGNFPPRFSGLQFPNYSSELNVNALELDDSALYLCASSFGTASNQPQHFGDGTRLSIL.